Listed below are T cell receptor beta chains from one sample, sequenced in a study of CD8 T cells in Susac syndrome. TCRdb used MiXCR to reprocess the immunoSEQ multiplex PCR reads, holding one entry per CDR3 protein. The sample lists tens of thousands of distinct CDR3 sequences, just over 90% seen once, with roughly 0.15% in the top ten. The sample consisted of CD4+ T cells from PBMCs. These TCRs come from a human donor with Susac syndrome. Each CDR3 is given with its conserved first and last residue.

V gene: TRBV25-1; CDR3 protein: CASSNRGWAEAFF
V gene: TRBV2; CDR3 protein: CASSRQSYEQYF
V gene: TRBV5-1; CDR3 protein: CASSPDGTNTGELFF
V gene: TRBV20-1; CDR3 protein: CSARDGRGGNSPLHF
V gene: TRBV6-5; CDR3 protein: CASSYNGGSQWEQYF
V gene: TRBV3-1; CDR3 protein: CASSQDGGGEGYGYTF
V gene: TRBV4-3; CDR3 protein: CASSQSRDRVGNTIYF
V gene: TRBV19; CDR3 protein: CASSRRDRDYEQYF
V gene: TRBV28; CDR3 protein: CASTLGTGGSYGYTF
V gene: TRBV6-6; CDR3 protein: CASSYEYEQYF
V gene: TRBV4-2; CDR3 protein: CASSQEKGDYGYTF
V gene: TRBV19; CDR3 protein: CASTLGSETFF
V gene: TRBV24-1; CDR3 protein: CATSDFNSGNTIYF
V gene: TRBV4-1; CDR3 protein: CASSQDSNRASGGLRETQYF
V gene: TRBV24-1; CDR3 protein: CATSVYDMRAAETDTQYF
V gene: TRBV7-2; CDR3 protein: CASSLQGFSDTQYF
V gene: TRBV20-1; CDR3 protein: CSAGGRLSGNTIYF
V gene: TRBV15; CDR3 protein: CATSRDGAGHNEQFF
V gene: TRBV3-1; CDR3 protein: CASSQGVYEQYF
V gene: TRBV9; CDR3 protein: CASSVAGTDDQETQYF
V gene: TRBV3-1; CDR3 protein: CASSQDLAGQSSQETQYF
V gene: TRBV12-3/TRBV12-4; CDR3 protein: CASNLRDGSNQPQHF
V gene: TRBV7-3; CDR3 protein: CASSPSGRGAADTQYF
V gene: TRBV20-1; CDR3 protein: CSATGQGANGYTF
V gene: TRBV20-1; CDR3 protein: CSARDHGRPNQPQHF
V gene: TRBV7-2; CDR3 protein: CASTNPERAGGTDTQYF
V gene: TRBV12-3/TRBV12-4; CDR3 protein: CASSFLAGEYEQFF
V gene: TRBV7-8; CDR3 protein: CASSLDFTGSTDTQYF
V gene: TRBV7-9; CDR3 protein: CASSSTAGMREQYF
V gene: TRBV12-5; CDR3 protein: CASGGTGSPGELFF
V gene: TRBV12-3/TRBV12-4; CDR3 protein: CASSLTGENGYTF
V gene: TRBV2; CDR3 protein: CASSEELGGQPQHF